The next 17 T cell receptor beta chains were all read from a single sample in a study of cytomegalovirus exposure and HLA in healthy donors (dated by TCRdb to between 2016 and 2019). The library was built by means of the immunoSEQ multiplex PCR assay. The multiplex PCR relied on a mix of 60 forward primers for TCR Vbeta segments and 13 reverse primers for TCR Jbeta segments. Entries here come from immuneACCESS through TCRdb and include only in-frame sequences with V and J called. Some clones fail to appear in such tables; in the studies checked, an unresolved V gene covers under half of the shortfall, and the cause of the remainder is unknown. The sample table contains more than 100,000 clones; only one count was recorded for approximately 80% of them. Jointly, the top ten make up roughly 4% of the sample. What was sequenced was PBMCs. The receptors stem from a human donor in good health.

V gene TRBV9 combines with J gene TRBJ1-1, with a possible D match to TRBD1 (6 bases). Germline CDR1 is SGDLS and CDR2 is YYNGEE. Trimming pared 6 bases from V and 11 bases from J, leaving 20 bases between. The CDR3 contains 13 residues. The CDR3 DNA reads as TGTGCCAGCAACCGGGACATTACTGAAGGGGCTTTCTTT. Amino acids: CASNRDITEGAFF.

The chain combines TRBV30 with TRBJ1-2, with D uncertain. V was shortened by 0 bases and J by 0 bases, with 14 bases between the two germline ends. Looked up from germline, CDR1 is GTSNPN and CDR2 is SVGIG (reference sequence). This CDR3 spans 16 amino acids. CDR3 in amino acids: CAWSVRAGTSNYGYTF. The CDR3 nucleotides read TGTGCCTGGAGTGTACGCGCAGGAACATCTAACTATGGCTACACCTTC.

This clone was recorded only once. This chain connects TRBV19 to TRBJ1-1; D is unclear. The CDR3 runs 12 residues. Germline V gene data show CDR1 as LNHDA and CDR2 as SQIVND (reference sequence). V lost 7 bases and J 5 bases, leaving 11 bases between the germline ends. The CDR3 loop is CASITRRTEAFF. DNA for the CDR3: TGTGCCAGTATAACTAGGCGAACTGAAGCTTTCTTT.

J is TRBJ1-4 and V is TRBV4-1; D possibly corresponds to TRBD1 (5 bases). The CDR3 runs to 17 residues. V lost 1 base and J lost 3, with 15 bases in between. Germline CDR1 is MGHRA and CDR2 is YSYEKL. In DNA form, the CDR3 reads TGCGCCAGCAGCCAAGTCCCAGCAGGGCGCGCTAATGAAAAACTGTTTTTT. It yields the protein CASSQVPAGRANEKLFF.

The V gene is TRBV11-2, the J gene TRBJ2-7; D gene ambiguous. CDR1 SGHAT and CDR2 FQNNGV come from the germline V gene. Trimming stripped 5 bases from V and 0 bases from J, with 14 bases between. This CDR3 has 15 residues. The CDR3 here is CASSIEGRSSYEQYF. The CDR3 DNA follows: TGTGCCAGCAGCATCGAAGGTAGGAGCTCCTACGAGCAGTACTTC.

The chain has TRBV5-4 and TRBJ2-3; 8 nucleotides agree with TRBD2. This CDR3 contains 18 residues. The trim removed 5 bases at V and 3 bases at J, leaving 17 bases unmatched. Germline CDR1 SGHNT, CDR2 YYREEE (reference sequence). CDR3 bases: TGTGCCAGCAGGCCCGGGGGTGGCGGGAGGATCCCTACAGATACGCAGTATTTT. Protein product: CASRPGGGGRIPTDTQYF.

A word on this clone: The junction and the germline gene differ at one end; a read error may be behind it. This chain connects TRBV6-5 to TRBJ2-3; the match to TRBD1 covers 7 bases. CDR1 MNHEY and CDR2 SVGAGI come from the germline V gene. The CDR3 loop spans 16 amino acids. CDR3 nucleotide sequence: TGTGCCAGCACTTACCACCGGGACAGCTACACAGATACGCAGTATTTT. Its protein is CASTYHRDSYTDTQYF.

The genes are TRBV25-1 and TRBJ2-1, with 8 bases aligning to TRBD2. The trim removed 6 bases at V and 8 bases at J, leaving 15 bases unmatched. This CDR3 is built from 16 residues. Germline loops: CDR1 MGHDK, CDR2 SYGVNS. CDR3 sequence reads: CASSEQLGGRSHEQFF. The CDR3 DNA reads TGTGCCAGCAGCGAACAACTGGGCGGGAGGTCCCATGAGCAGTTCTTC.

V is TRBV7-2 and J is TRBJ2-5, with 12 bases lining up with TRBD2. This CDR3 has 16 residues. The V and J ends lost 5 bases and 4 bases, in that order; junction bases with no gene match: 8. Germline V lookup: CDR1 SGHTA, CDR2 FQGNSA. The CDR3 is CASSPPRLAGVETQYF. As DNA, the CDR3 is TGTGCCAGCAGCCCGCCCCGACTAGCGGGAGTAGAGACCCAGTACTTC. The full variable domain, in which reference TRBV7-2 and TRBJ2-5 provide the parts outside the CDR3, is GAGVSQSPSNKVTEKGKDVELRCDPISGHTALYWYRQSLGQGLEFLIYFQGNSAPDKSGLPSDRFSAERTGGSVSTLTIQRTQQEDSAVYLCASSPPRLAGVETQYFGPGTRLLVL.

V and J are TRBV6-4 and TRBJ2-3; D is uncertain. Between the trimmed V and J ends, which lost 2 bases and 6 bases, there was a span of 12 bases. Looked up from germline, CDR1 is MRHNA and CDR2 is SNTAGT. This CDR3 spans 14 amino acids. The CDR3 region is CASSDGLEADTQYF. CDR3 bases: TGTGCCAGCAGTGACGGGTTGGAAGCGGATACGCAGTATTTT.

V usage is TRBV19 and J usage is TRBJ2-1; D is ambiguous. V was trimmed by 5 bases and J by 5 bases, leaving 10 bases between them. The CDR3 has 13 residues. Looked up from germline, CDR1 is LNHDA and CDR2 is SQIVND (reference sequence). In nucleotides, the CDR3 is TGTGCCAGTAGTCGGAGCCCAGACAATGAGCAGTTCTTC. This encodes CASSRSPDNEQFF.

This clone was detected only a few times. The J gene is TRBJ2-1, the V gene TRBV9, with TRBD1 as a possible D gene (7 bases). CDR3 length equals 12 residues. The germline V and J ends were trimmed by 6 bases and 10 bases, with 14 bases remaining between them. CDR1 and CDR2 (germline): SGDLS, YYNGEE. The CDR3 region is CASTGQAGEQFF. The CDR3 DNA sequence: TGTGCCAGCACCGGACAGGCGGGGGAGCAGTTCTTC.

The chain joins TRBV29-1 to TRBJ2-1; 7 bases fit TRBD1. Trimming at V came to 6 bases and at J to 4 bases, leaving 12 bases not matched to a gene. The CDR3 covers 15 residues. CDR1 is SQVTM, CDR2 ANQGSEA, per germline. CDR3 coding DNA: TGCAGCGTGACGAGTAATCAGGGGGAATACAATGAGCAGTTCTTC. Protein sequence: CSVTSNQGEYNEQFF.

This chain links TRBV7-2 with TRBJ1-1, with no clear D. The length of the CDR3 is 14 residues. V lost 6 bases, J lost 5 bases, and 16 bases lay in between. Germline values: CDR1 SGHTA, CDR2 FQGNSA. Here the CDR3 reads CASSRIVGGTEAFF. CDR3 in DNA: TGTGCCAGCAGTCGAATTGTCGGAGGGACTGAAGCTTTCTTT.

J is TRBJ2-5 and V is TRBV4-1, with 13 positions matching TRBD2. The V gene's germline CDR1 is MGHRA and CDR2 YSYEKL. J was trimmed by 11 bases and V by 5 bases; bases with no gene match: 5. CDR3 size: 13 residues. CDR3 protein: CASSGLAGEEQYF. The CDR3 region has the DNA TGCGCCAGCAGCGGACTAGCGGGAGAAGAGCAGTACTTC.

The chain recombines TRBV6-6 with TRBJ2-3, with TRBD2 matching over 12 bases. This CDR3 spans 16 amino acids. The V segment lost 2 bases and the J segment 2 bases; nucleotides outside the gene matches: 2. The germline V gene has CDR1 MNHNY and CDR2 SVGAGI (reference sequence). The DNA for the CDR3 is TGTGCCAGCAGTTACGGACTAGCGGGGCCCACAGATACGCAGTATTTT. Amino acid sequence: CASSYGLAGPTDTQYF.

The chain recombines TRBV5-1 with TRBJ1-3; a weak D match, TRBD1 (6 bases). Germline V gene sequence: CDR1 SGHRS, CDR2 YFSETQ. This CDR3 contains 15 residues. V was pared by 3 bases and J by 2 bases, with 12 bases between. The CDR3 DNA follows: TGCGCCAGCAGCTCTTCAGGGGTCGCTGGAAACACCATATATTTT. Translated: CASSSSGVAGNTIYF.